A selection of T cell receptor beta chains follows, all from one sample in a study of shared clonotypes between healthy human individuals. The assay was immunoSEQ multiplex PCR, and TCRdb's table has in-frame clones only and misses some. The repertoire holds about 380,000 clones, 96% seen once, with 0.32% in the top ten. Sequenced sample: memory CD8+ T cells sorted from blood. The receptors were gathered from a man aged 25-45 years in good health. CDR3s include the opening cysteine and the closing phenylalanine or tryptophan. A clone size is listed for some rows: how often the clone was seen (once, few, many), or a class if it is expanded.

clone_size	v_call	cdr3_aa
-	TRBV28	CASRRTVYEQYF
-	TRBV30	CAWSSTYEQYF
-	TRBV2	CASSDPSASTDTQYF
-	TRBV2	CASSPSRDHEQYF
-	TRBV30	CAWSLSPTSGRPYEQYF
-	TRBV7-2	CASSRAVNTEAFF
-	TRBV5-1	CASSLAGRTSGYEQYF
-	TRBV28	CASSPSLWQGSEQYF
-	TRBV6-5	CASSSGTGVLGDTQYF
-	TRBV10-1	CASSGTSGAYNEQFF
-	TRBV10-1	CASSASRAASGPKDEQFF
-	TRBV11-1	CASSLGRANYNEQFF
-	TRBV10-3	CAISAGGGYTF
few	TRBV19	CASSRGQGNQPQHF
-	TRBV6-1	CASSIAGVSAYEQFF
-	TRBV5-5	CASSFRGKRINLVFNEQFF
-	TRBV5-8	CASSRDWGKNIQYF
-	TRBV5-1	CASSLGLAGGTDTQYF
-	TRBV28	CASSLNYEQYF
-	TRBV2	CASSGDGLGQETQYF
-	TRBV30	CAWSVLWDEQYF
-	TRBV5-1	CASSLEGSNGNTIYF
-	TRBV5-1	CASSARTSGRADTQYF
-	TRBV30	CAWSEISLVTGNTIYF
-	TRBV6-1	CASSEGNTGELFF
-	TRBV7-8	CASSPPQGQGEETQYF